These 16 T cell receptor beta chains share one sample of origin, sequenced in a study of T-cell memory formation after mild COVID-19. TCRdb ran MiXCR on the 5' RACE reads and lists one entry per CDR3 protein. The sample has 200,000 to 300,000 distinct CDR3 sequences, approximately 15% seen once. Input material: PBMCs or a T cell subset sorted from them (not recorded which). The receptors come from an adult woman who had mild COVID-19 (a few samples of this study predate the infection). Cell type and time point are not known.

The sample holds a few counts of this clonotype. The chain carries TRBV7-3 and TRBJ1-2; 8 nucleotides line up with TRBD1. Trimming removed 3 bases from V and 7 bases from J; junction bases left unmatched: 4. The germline gives CDR1 SGHTA, CDR2 FQGTGA. The CDR3 consists of 13 residues. The CDR3 DNA follows: TGTGCCAGCAGCTTCGGACAGGGTAGTGGCTACACCTTC. It codes for CASSFGQGSGYTF.

This clonotype was counted between two and nine times. The chain recombines TRBV11-2 with TRBJ2-2, with unresolved D. V was trimmed by 1 base and J by 2 bases, leaving 11 bases between them. The germline gives CDR1 SGHAT, CDR2 FQNNGV. This CDR3 spans 16 amino acids. CDR3 bases: TGTGCCAGCAGCTTAGGCCTCACCGCTAACACCGGGGAGCTGTTTTTT. Protein sequence: CASSLGLTANTGELFF. The complete variable domain, with remaining parts taken from reference TRBV11-2 and TRBJ2-2, reads EAGVAQSPRYKIIEKRQSVAFWCNPISGHATLYWYQQILGQGPKLLIQFQNNGVVDDSQLPKDRFSAERLKGVDSTLKIQPAKLEDSAVYLCASSLGLTANTGELFFGEGSRLTVL.

A remark on this clonotype: At one of its ends the junction is not consistent with the germline gene, which may arise from a read error. V and J are TRBV7-8 and TRBJ1-2; 7 positions agree with TRBD1. Germline CDR1 reads SGHVS; CDR2 reads FQNEAQ. The CDR3 runs to 14 residues. CDR3 sequence (DNA): TGTGCCAGCAGTTTAGGACAGGCAGGGGGTGGCTACACCTTC. It codes for CASSLGQAGGGYTF.

The chain combines TRBV3-1 with TRBJ2-1; unclear D gene. CDR1 and CDR2 from the germline V gene are LGHDT and YNNKEL (reference sequence). This CDR3 contains 14 residues. Trimming left V 0 bases short and J 5 bases short, with 8 bases between. The CDR3: CASSQDVFNNEQFF. DNA for the CDR3: TGTGCCAGCAGCCAAGACGTATTCAACAATGAGCAGTTCTTC.

This clonotype has more than one count but fewer than ten. The chain combines TRBV2 with TRBJ2-3; D may be TRBD1 or TRBD2 (5 bases each). The CDR3 loop spans 11 amino acids. Germline V gene lookup returns CDR1 SNHLY and CDR2 FYNNEI. Trimming stripped 8 bases from V and 10 bases from J, with 13 bases between. CDR3 sequence: CASGLDRAQYF. The CDR3 DNA follows: TGTGCCAGCGGACTCGACAGAGCGCAGTATTTT.

This chain links TRBV18 with TRBJ2-7, with 9 nucleotides matching TRBD1. The CDR3 spans 15 residues. CDR1 is KGHSH, CDR2 LQKENI, per germline. V was clipped by 2 bases and J by 7 bases; unmatched bases: 9. The CDR3 coding sequence is TGTGCCAGCTCACCATTACAGGGGGCCCGGGGAGAGCAGTACTTC. Protein product: CASSPLQGARGEQYF.

The chain recombines TRBV5-6 with TRBJ1-1; D unresolved. Looked up from germline, CDR1 is SGHDT and CDR2 is YYEEEE. The V end lost 2 bases, the J end lost 1 base, and 12 bases lay between the germline ends. The CDR3 has 15 residues. The CDR3 spells CASSLSVWGNTEAFF. In nucleotides, the CDR3 is TGTGCCAGCAGCTTAAGTGTGTGGGGGAACACTGAAGCTTTCTTT.

The chain is built from TRBV4-3 and TRBJ2-7; 7 bases map to TRBD1. Unmatched junction bases numbered 9, after V lost 2 bases and J lost 2 bases. The germline V gene has CDR1 LGHNA and CDR2 YSLEER. The CDR3 length is 16 residues. The chain's CDR3 is CASSQNTGTATYEQYF. In DNA form, the CDR3 reads TGCGCCAGCAGCCAAAACACCGGGACAGCCACCTACGAGCAGTACTTC.

This chain connects TRBV11-3 to TRBJ2-6; 7 bases are a match to TRBD1. CDR3 length: 14 amino acids. Germline CDR1 is SGHNT and CDR2 is YENEEA. Trimming cost V 7 bases and J 3 bases; bases outside gene matches: 3. The CDR3 is CASKTGSGANVLTF. The CDR3 coding sequence is TGTGCCAGCAAGACAGGGAGTGGGGCCAACGTCCTGACTTTC.

A few counts support this clonotype. This rearrangement joins TRBV20-1 to TRBJ2-1; 9 bases agree with TRBD1. V trimming: 3 bases; J trimming: 6 bases; junction bases outside the gene matches: 9. CDR3 length: 15 residues. CDR1 DFQATT and CDR2 SNEGSKA come from the germline V gene (reference sequence). The chain's CDR3 is CSASAGTGIGNEQFF. The CDR3 DNA follows: TGCAGTGCTAGTGCCGGGACAGGGATAGGCAATGAGCAGTTCTTC.

Only a few counts were recorded for this clonotype. The chain joins TRBV29-1 to TRBJ1-2; tentative D call: TRBD1 (5 bases). The CDR3 sequence is 12 residues long. The V end was cut by 3 bases, the J end by 8 bases, with 13 bases between. The germline CDR1 and CDR2 sequences are SQVTM and ANQGSEA. DNA for the CDR3: TGCAGCGTTGAGGCAGGGAGCTCGGGCTACACCTTC. It is translated as CSVEAGSSGYTF. Together with reference TRBV29-1 and TRBJ1-2, the CDR3 gives the full variable domain: SAVISQKPSRDICQRGTSLTIQCQVDSQVTMMFWYRQQPGQSLTLIATANQGSEATYESGFVIDKFPISRPNLTFSTLTVSNMSPEDSSIYLCSVEAGSSGYTFGSGTRLTVV.

This clonotype was picked up a small number of times. The V and J genes are TRBV19 and TRBJ1-1; D is unresolved. This CDR3 is 16 amino acids long. Germline CDR1 reads LNHDA; CDR2 reads SQIVND (reference sequence). V lost 7 bases and J 0 bases, leaving 18 bases between the germline ends. CDR3 residues: CASNDPVGHMNTEAFF. The CDR3, as DNA: TGTGCCAGTAATGACCCGGTGGGCCATATGAACACTGAAGCTTTCTTT.

The V and J genes are TRBV19 and TRBJ2-1, with TRBD2 identical over 14 bases. Germline lookup yields CDR1 LNHDA and CDR2 SQIVND (reference sequence). V was pared by 3 bases and J by 10 bases, with 8 bases of the junction left unmatched. The CDR3 extends over 16 amino acids. CDR3 residues: CASSMGGLAGAGEQFF. The CDR3 DNA reads as TGTGCCAGTAGTATGGGGGGACTAGCGGGAGCCGGCGAGCAGTTCTTC.

The chain carries TRBV19 and TRBJ2-3; D gene unclear. The germline V and J ends were trimmed by 3 bases and 2 bases, with 9 bases remaining between them. The CDR3 consists of 14 residues. Germline CDR1 LNHDA, CDR2 SQIVND (reference sequence). The CDR3 DNA sequence: TGTGCCAGTAGTATTCCCGGTCTCACAGATACGCAGTATTTT. Protein sequence: CASSIPGLTDTQYF.

The chain links TRBV7-9 to TRBJ2-5; no clear D gene. The germline CDR1 and CDR2 sequences are SEHNR and FQNEAQ (reference sequence). The CDR3 extends over 12 amino acids. V dropped 5 bases and J dropped 5 bases, with 9 bases sitting between them. In nucleotides, the CDR3 is TGTGCCAGCAGCAACCCCGGGGAGACCCAGTACTTC. Amino acids: CASSNPGETQYF.

This clonotype was seen only a few times. The CDR3 nucleotides are TGTGCCAGCAGTTTGTCGACAGGCTCTGGAAACACCATATATTTT. Residues: CASSLSTGSGNTIYF. The chain uses TRBV12-3 or TRBV12-4 and TRBJ1-3, with a weak D call TRBD1 (6 bases). The CDR3 extends over 15 amino acids. Trimming shortened V by 3 bases and J by 0 bases, and 9 bases separated the two germline ends.